This TCR beta chain is from a study of T cell repertoires in cytomegalovirus infection. The wider study: Shared public TCR beta signatures pointed to both CMV infection and a matching HLA type.

Worth noting for this clonotype: Its specificity is unknown.

The CDR3 consists of 15 residues. V was clipped by 4 bases and J by 0 bases, with 10 bases between them. Germline CDR1 reads MNHEY; CDR2 reads SMNVEV (reference sequence). In TCRdb, the reads were re-called with MiXCR into one record per CDR3 protein. The sample holds 650,000 to 900,000 distinct CDR3 sequences; almost 30% are singletons and the top ten take over 10%. Study-level results: Accumulated public TCR beta family frequency recognized individuals carrying CMV together with the relevant HLA.

This clonotype originated in a human donor in good health (CMV status not recorded). Some clones in this sample may be carry-over from other donors' samples. The chain is built from TRBV27 and TRBJ1-3; the D gene is possibly TRBD1 (5 bases). The sample here was cultured CD8+ T cells from PBMCs, taken from culture after CMV antigen stimulation. The CDR3 nucleotides are TGTGCCAGCAGTTCCTCCGGGACCTCTGGAAACACCATATATTTT. It translates to CASSSSGTSGNTIYF.